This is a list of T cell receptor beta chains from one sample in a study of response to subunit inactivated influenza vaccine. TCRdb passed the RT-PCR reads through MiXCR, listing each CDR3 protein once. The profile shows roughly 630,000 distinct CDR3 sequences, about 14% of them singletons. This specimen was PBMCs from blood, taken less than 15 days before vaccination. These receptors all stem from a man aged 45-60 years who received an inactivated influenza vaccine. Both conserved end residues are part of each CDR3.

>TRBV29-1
CSVGGGAAEHTEAFF
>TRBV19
CASRIMNQPQHF
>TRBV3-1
CASSQVGLGYEQYF
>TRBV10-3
CAISERGRATYEQYF
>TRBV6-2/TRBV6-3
CASSYSGGRSGTGELFF
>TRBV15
CATSRARPTYEQYF
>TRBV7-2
CASSLGMGRDRGYTF
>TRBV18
CASSPEPLAQGNEQFF
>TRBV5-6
CASSRTENTGELFF
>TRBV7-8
CASSLGPDTDTQYF
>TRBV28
CASETSGGEQYF
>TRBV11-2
CASSLGSRVDTIYF
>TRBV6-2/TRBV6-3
CASSYWFTYEQYF
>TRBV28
CASRETGRSYEQYF
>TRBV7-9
CASSFERWGAADTQYF
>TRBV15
CATSRAYDKFTDTQYF